This TCR beta chain is from a study of identical twins. With no exceptions, donors were healthy Caucasians. TCRdb re-called the 5' RACE reads through MiXCR, storing one row per CDR3 protein. Of about 240,000 distinct CDR3 sequences listed, under 12% are singletons. Notes on the study in general: Out-of-frame alpha sequences shared by twins showed excess low generation probability.

Ten or more counts support this clonotype. Its antigen is unknown. The receptor was derived from a man aged 50 to 59 in good health. Sequenced input: memory T cells sorted from blood.

CDR3 sequence: CASSLAGLGVKYEQYF. CDR3 nucleotides: TGTGCCAGCAGTTTAGCGGGACTTGGGGTCAAGTACGAGCAGTACTTC. J is TRBJ2-7 and V is TRBV27; D might be TRBD2 (6 bases). Germline V gene lookup returns CDR1 MNHEY and CDR2 SMNVEV (reference sequence). The CDR3 runs to 16 residues. The germline V and J ends were trimmed by 2 bases and 4 bases, with 18 bases remaining between them.